This TCR beta chain was identified in a study of molecular identifiers for immune sequencing clone quantification. About the study: For replicates, RNA isolated from approximately 20,000 or 98,000 naive CD8 cells was divided into five portions, of which four were sequenced. Study-wide points: Detectable among 800,000 to 1,000,000 naive cells, according to reports, was Jurkat TCR RNA spiked in from one cell.

The germline CDR1 and CDR2 sequences are LGHNA and YSLEER. The germline V and J ends were trimmed by 1 base and 2 bases, with 6 bases remaining between them. The CDR3 runs to 14 residues. This clonotype was observed at least ten times. The target antigen is unknown. Naive CD8 T cells were picked out by sorting for CD8+CD4-CCR7+CD45RA+. Listed TCR primers, together with previously described methods, were used for the bulk TCR libraries. TCRdb called the PCR reads again in MiXCR, with one record for every CDR3 protein. The data show some 59,000 distinct CDR3 sequences, around 25% seen once. The clonotype originates from a human donor in good health. Some libraries in this study had Jurkat cell RNA spiked in. The chain recombines TRBV4-3 with TRBJ2-1, with D unclear. The sequenced material came from naive CD8+ T cells from blood, with Jurkat cell RNA spiked in. Noted subset: FACS-sorted CD8+CD4-CCR7+CD45RA+ naive T cells. The DNA for the CDR3 is TGCGCCAGCAGCCAAGCCATCGCCTACAATGAGCAGTTCTTC. Protein product: CASSQAIAYNEQFF.